The 32 T cell receptor beta chains listed next were all sequenced from one sample in a study of T-cell reconstitution after alpha-beta-depleted transplantation in children (dated by TCRdb to 2016 to 2017). This sample's treatment or condition label indicates: allogeneic hematopoietic cell transplantation with graft depleted of TCRalphabeta T cells and CD19 B cells. The method was PCR. The sequencing machine was an Illumina HiSeq 2500. To normalize quantification of the TCRbeta repertoire, the TCR libraries were built with molecular barcoding that relied on unique molecular identifiers. TCRdb itself trimmed the public reads at Q25 with fastp, ran MiXCR and retained productive beta chains. Merged by CDR3 protein, the rows form single entries marked with the most common genes and DNA. For this sample the table gives approximately 980,000 distinct CDR3 sequences, of which 25% to 35% were detected only once. Of the sample, more than 25% is held by the ten largest clones.

Specimen: PBMCs, mostly from graft donor cells, collected 360 days after TCRalphabeta/CD19-depleted stem cell transplant. Source of these receptors: a boy in the first two years of life who had a stem cell transplant for SCID, so the T cells may come from the graft donor.

This sequence joins TRBV9 and TRBJ2-1; D unclear. CDR1 is SGDLS and CDR2 is YYNGEE in the germline V gene. V was cut by 2 bases and J by 10 bases, with 16 bases left in between. The CDR3 length is 14 residues. CDR3 amino acids: CASSVGVVASEQFF. CDR3 DNA sequence: TGTGCCAGCAGCGTTGGGGTGGTAGCATCCGAGCAGTTCTTC.

This clonotype was seen a few times. The rearrangement uses TRBV10-3 and TRBJ2-7, with D possibly being TRBD1 (6 bases). This CDR3 is built from 15 residues. The germline V gene encodes CDR1 ENHRY and CDR2 SYGVKD. The V gene lost 5 bases and the J gene lost 2 bases, with 16 bases spanning the gap. The CDR3 nucleotides are TGTGCCATCAGTTTGGGCAGGGGTCAAACCTACGAGCAGTACTTC. It is translated as CAISLGRGQTYEQYF.

This clonotype appeared a few times. The chain uses TRBV6-1 and TRBJ1-5; a possible D gene is TRBD1 (6 bases). The length of the CDR3 is 13 residues. Per germline, CDR1 MNHNS and CDR2 SASEGT. V lost 9 bases to trimming and J lost 3 bases, with 12 bases between them. This chain's CDR3 is CASRRGDNQPQHF. For the CDR3, the DNA is TGTGCCAGTCGCAGGGGCGACAATCAGCCCCAGCATTTT.

The V gene is TRBV29-1, the J gene TRBJ2-3; a possible D gene is TRBD1 (6 bases). CDR1 and CDR2 from the germline V gene are SQVTM and ANQGSEA. Trimming took off 8 bases at V and 2 bases at J, with 17 bases between the two ends. The length of the CDR3 is 14 residues. The CDR3 reads CSYRQDLLTDTQYF. CDR3 in DNA: TGCAGCTATAGACAGGACCTACTCACAGATACGCAGTATTTT.

The chain recombines TRBV5-1 with TRBJ1-1; no reliable D call. Germline CDR1 and CDR2: SGHRS and YFSETQ. CDR3 length equals 15 residues. The germline V and J ends were trimmed by 0 bases and 5 bases, with 14 bases remaining between them. The CDR3 DNA reads TGCGCCAGCAGCTTGGATCCCGCGGCCGAGACTGAAGCTTTCTTT. It codes for CASSLDPAAETEAFF.

The V and J genes are TRBV2 and TRBJ2-5, with D unresolved. In germline, CDR1 is SNHLY, CDR2 FYNNEI. This CDR3 region has 16 residues. Trimming left V 1 base short and J 11 bases short, with 23 bases between. The chain's CDR3 is CASSEGGAGAVRMQYF. The CDR3 DNA follows: TGTGCCAGCAGTGAAGGCGGTGCAGGCGCGGTCAGGATGCAGTACTTC.

The chain joins TRBV27 to TRBJ2-1; 11 bases are shared with TRBD2. J gave up 3 bases and V 3 bases, and 10 bases lay outside the gene matches. CDR3 length equals 18 residues. The germline V gene has CDR1 MNHEY and CDR2 SMNVEV (reference sequence). The CDR3 protein is CASSFGLAGGLFYNEQFF. The CDR3 DNA is TGTGCCAGCAGTTTCGGGCTAGCGGGGGGCCTTTTCTACAATGAGCAGTTCTTC.

Only a few counts were recorded for this clonotype. This chain joins TRBV23-1 and TRBJ1-1; no clear D gene. TRBV23-1 is reported as an ORF; its role is uncertain. This CDR3 is built from 16 residues. Trimming shortened V by 1 base and J by 0 bases, and 12 bases separated the two germline ends. The DNA for the CDR3 is TGCGCCAGCAGTCAATTGGGTTCGACGGTGAACACTGAAGCTTTCTTT. It encodes CASSQLGSTVNTEAFF.

This chain links TRBV5-1 with TRBJ1-4, with TRBD1 matching 7 bases. Trimming took 0 bases from V and 7 from J; bases not matched to a gene: 9. Germline V gives CDR1 SGHRS, CDR2 YFSETQ. This CDR3 is 16 amino acids long. The DNA of the CDR3 is TGCGCCAGCAGCTTGGAGGGAAGGGGGCAGATTGAAAAACTGTTTTTT. Translating it yields CASSLEGRGQIEKLFF.

The chain carries TRBV12-3 or TRBV12-4 and TRBJ2-2; D tentatively reads TRBD1 or TRBD2 (5 bases each). This CDR3 contains 14 residues. The ends were cut back, 2 bases at V and 6 bases at J, with 10 bases in the middle. CDR3 protein: CASSLLGESGELFF. CDR3 DNA sequence: TGTGCCAGCAGTTTATTAGGGGAGTCCGGGGAGCTGTTTTTT.

This clonotype turned up a few times. V usage is TRBV7-9 and J usage is TRBJ2-3; TRBD1 might be the D (5 bases). V shed 5 bases and J shed 6 bases, with 21 bases lying between them. Germline V gene data show CDR1 as SEHNR and CDR2 as FQNEAQ (reference sequence). CDR3 length equals 16 residues. The CDR3 reads CASSPGLQGIRDTQYF. The DNA of the CDR3 is TGTGCCAGCAGCCCTGGTCTGCAGGGCATCAGGGATACGCAGTATTTT.

The rearrangement uses TRBV5-1 and TRBJ2-5; 7 nucleotides agree with TRBD1. With 0 bases clipped from V and 1 base from J, the junction kept 3 bases outside the gene matches. From germline, CDR1 is SGHRS and CDR2 YFSETQ. This CDR3 contains 15 residues. The CDR3 coding sequence is TGCGCCAGCAGCTTGGTCACAGGGGCCCAAGAGACCCAGTACTTC. It is translated as CASSLVTGAQETQYF. The variable domain in full, completed from reference TRBV5-1 and TRBJ2-5, reads KAGVTQTPRYLIKTRGQQVTLSCSPISGHRSVSWYQQTPGQGLQFLFEYFSETQRNKGNFPGRFSGRQFSNSRSEMNVSTLELGDSALYLCASSLVTGAQETQYFGPGTRLLVL.

The genes are TRBV18 and TRBJ2-5; D unclear. Germline loops: CDR1 KGHSH, CDR2 LQKENI. V shed 3 bases and J shed 5 bases, with 16 bases lying between them. The CDR3 totals 15 residues. The DNA of the CDR3 is TGTGCCAGCTCACCCCCCGGACGGGCCGGGGAGACCCAGTACTTC. Protein sequence: CASSPPGRAGETQYF.

The rearrangement joins TRBV5-1 to TRBJ1-5; no clear D gene. V was cut by 2 bases and J by 0 bases, with 12 bases left in between. Germline V gene lookup returns CDR1 SGHRS and CDR2 YFSETQ. This CDR3 region has 16 residues. This CDR3 reads CASSFGDLSSNQPQHF. The CDR3, as DNA: TGCGCCAGCAGCTTTGGAGATTTAAGTAGCAATCAGCCCCAGCATTTT.

The chain couples TRBV6-1 to TRBJ1-1; perhaps TRBD1 as D (5 bases). V lost 5 bases to trimming and J lost 2 bases, with 15 bases between them. This CDR3 region has 15 residues. The V gene's germline CDR1 is MNHNS and CDR2 SASEGT. DNA of the CDR3: TGTGCCAGCAGTCCTGGGACCCAGGGAAACACTGAAGCTTTCTTT. As protein: CASSPGTQGNTEAFF.

This clonotype was seen more than once but under ten times. V gene TRBV2 combines with J gene TRBJ2-7; a weak D match, TRBD2 (7 bases). The CDR3 sequence is 12 residues long. CDR1 SNHLY and CDR2 FYNNEI come from the germline V gene. The ends were cut back, 5 bases at V and 8 bases at J, with 13 bases in the middle. Here the CDR3 DNA reads TGTGCCAGCAGTAGGGGGAGGGATCAGCAGTACTTC. It translates to CASSRGRDQQYF.

This sequence joins TRBV20-1 and TRBJ2-1; TRBD2 matches 7 bases. The CDR3 is 16 amino acids. Looked up from germline, CDR1 is DFQATT and CDR2 is SNEGSKA (reference sequence). V lost 1 base to trimming and J lost 8 bases; unmatched junction nucleotides: 14. The CDR3 here is CSARGGTSVLPYEQFF. CDR3 bases: TGCAGTGCTAGAGGGGGTACTAGCGTTTTGCCCTATGAGCAGTTCTTC.

The chain joins TRBV4-3 to TRBJ1-4; D possibly corresponds to TRBD1 (5 bases). Deletions cut 0 bases from V and 5 bases from J, with 16 bases between. Germline loops: CDR1 LGHNA, CDR2 YSLEER. CDR3 length: 17 amino acids. Here the CDR3 DNA reads TGCGCCAGCAGCCAAGAATCCCAACAGGTTAAGAATGAAAAACTGTTTTTT. Amino acid sequence: CASSQESQQVKNEKLFF.

This rearrangement joins TRBV5-1 to TRBJ2-7, with 8 bases aligning to TRBD1. The CDR3 consists of 14 residues. CDR1 and CDR2 (germline): SGHRS, YFSETQ. The ends lost 0 bases at V and 4 bases at J; junction bases unmatched: 3. DNA for the CDR3: TGCGCCAGCAGCTTGGTACAGGGGGATTACGAGCAGTACTTC. This encodes CASSLVQGDYEQYF.

This chain links TRBV7-2 with TRBJ2-4; weak D call: TRBD1 (7 bases). V was pared by 5 bases and J by 3 bases, with 17 bases between. The CDR3 contains 16 residues. Germline V gene sequence: CDR1 SGHTA, CDR2 FQGNSA. The chain's CDR3 is CASSTTRGTVKNIQYF. For the CDR3, the DNA is TGTGCCAGCAGCACTACCCGCGGGACAGTCAAAAACATTCAGTACTTC.

Only a few counts were recorded for this clonotype. The rearrangement links TRBV15 to TRBJ2-7; D gene unclear. Germline CDR1 and CDR2: LNHNV and YYDKDF (reference sequence). CDR3 length equals 15 residues. Trimming shortened V by 1 base and J by 2 bases, and 12 bases separated the two germline ends. CDR3 DNA: TGTGCCACCAGCAGAGCTTATAGCCGGACCTACGAGCAGTACTTC. Translation: CATSRAYSRTYEQYF.

The rearrangement uses TRBV12-3 or TRBV12-4 and TRBJ1-5, with 11 bases fitting TRBD1. V lost 7 bases to trimming and J lost 4 bases; unmatched junction nucleotides: 9. The CDR3 covers 16 residues. CDR3 coding DNA: TGTGCCAGCACTACTTGGACAGGGGGCCTGAATCAGCCCCAGCATTTT. Protein product: CASTTWTGGLNQPQHF.

The chain couples TRBV7-8 to TRBJ2-2; no firm D call. Trimming pared 7 bases from V and 0 bases from J, leaving 9 bases between. Germline assignment: CDR1 SGHVS and CDR2 FQNEAQ. The CDR3 loop spans 14 amino acids. CDR3 amino acids: CASNQETNTGELFF. The DNA of the CDR3 is TGTGCCAGCAACCAGGAGACGAACACCGGGGAGCTGTTTTTT.

This clonotype was detected a few times. The V gene is TRBV6-2 or TRBV6-3, the J gene TRBJ2-1; 16 bases agree with TRBD2. The CDR3 totals 20 residues. Per the germline V gene, CDR1 is MNHEY and CDR2 is SVGEGT. V lost 9 bases to trimming and J lost 10 bases; unmatched junction nucleotides: 24. CDR3 bases: TGTGCCAGTTGCATGCGAGCGGGACTAGCGGGGGGGAGCGGCCCGAAAGAGCAGTTCTTC. Residues: CASCMRAGLAGGSGPKEQFF.

The genes are TRBV4-3 and TRBJ2-2; TRBD1 matches 10 bases. The V gene's germline CDR1 is LGHNA and CDR2 YSLEER. This CDR3 region has 16 residues. V shed 2 bases, J shed 7 bases, and the junction held 7 bases outside the gene matches. The CDR3 DNA sequence: TGCGCCAGCAGCCAACAATGGGACAGGGGTGGCGGGGAGCTGTTTTTT. Its translation is CASSQQWDRGGGELFF.

The CDR3 protein is CASSRQPGESSYEQYF. The CDR3 DNA follows: TGCGCCAGCAGCCGACAACCGGGGGAGAGCTCCTACGAGCAGTACTTC. The chain uses TRBV4-1 and TRBJ2-7, with D perhaps matching TRBD2 (6 bases). The length of the CDR3 is 16 residues. V lost 4 bases and J 0 bases, leaving 16 bases between the germline ends. Germline-derived CDR1 and CDR2 are MGHRA and YSYEKL.

The J gene is TRBJ1-2, the V gene TRBV29-1; 7 nucleotides align to TRBD1. CDR3 size: 13 residues. CDR1 is SQVTM, CDR2 ANQGSEA, per germline. The trim removed 8 bases at V and 8 bases at J, leaving 14 bases unmatched. The CDR3 DNA sequence: TGCAGCTTCGCCAACAGGGGTACATACGGCTACACCTTC. Protein product: CSFANRGTYGYTF.

The chain links TRBV12-3 or TRBV12-4 to TRBJ1-1, with D possibly TRBD1 on 6 matching bases. The CDR3 extends over 16 amino acids. Trimming left V 2 bases short and J 4 bases short, with 17 bases between. In DNA, the CDR3 is TGTGCCAGCAGTTTATGGCCCGGGAGGGGGGTCACTGAAGCTTTCTTT. This sequence encodes CASSLWPGRGVTEAFF.

This sequence joins TRBV12-3 or TRBV12-4 and TRBJ1-1; D is unclear. The CDR3 totals 15 residues. V gave up 1 base and J gave up 8 bases, with 17 bases separating them. The CDR3 nucleotides read TGTGCCAGCAGTTTAGATAGGACGCAACTAGGGGAAGCTTTCTTT. Translating it yields CASSLDRTQLGEAFF.

This clonotype appeared a few times. This chain uses TRBV27 with TRBJ2-5; D is unresolved. Germline V gene sequence: CDR1 MNHEY, CDR2 SMNVEV (reference sequence). The V gene lost 0 bases and the J gene lost 5 bases, with 13 bases spanning the gap. The CDR3 is 15 residues long. The CDR3 DNA follows: TGTGCCAGCAGTTTATCGTTACAGTTCCCCGAGACCCAGTACTTC. Protein: CASSLSLQFPETQYF.

In its sample, this clonotype was seen many times. CDR3 in amino acids: CASRLDDPDEQFF. In DNA, the CDR3 is TGTGCCAGCAGACTAGACGATCCGGATGAGCAGTTCTTC. The rearrangement links TRBV6-5 to TRBJ2-1; TRBD2 might be the D (5 bases). The CDR3 contains 13 residues. CDR1 is MNHEY and CDR2 is SVGAGI in the germline V gene. The V and J ends lost 6 bases and 8 bases respectively, with 14 bases between them.

The gene calls are TRBV4-3 and TRBJ1-2, with 10 nucleotides matching TRBD1. Germline V gives CDR1 LGHNA, CDR2 YSLEER. There are 19 residues in the CDR3. V shed 0 bases, J shed 0 bases, and the junction held 10 bases outside the gene matches. The CDR3, as DNA: TGCGCCAGCAGCCAAGATATCGGAGACAGGGGGCAGACTAACTATGGCTACACCTTC. Translated: CASSQDIGDRGQTNYGYTF.